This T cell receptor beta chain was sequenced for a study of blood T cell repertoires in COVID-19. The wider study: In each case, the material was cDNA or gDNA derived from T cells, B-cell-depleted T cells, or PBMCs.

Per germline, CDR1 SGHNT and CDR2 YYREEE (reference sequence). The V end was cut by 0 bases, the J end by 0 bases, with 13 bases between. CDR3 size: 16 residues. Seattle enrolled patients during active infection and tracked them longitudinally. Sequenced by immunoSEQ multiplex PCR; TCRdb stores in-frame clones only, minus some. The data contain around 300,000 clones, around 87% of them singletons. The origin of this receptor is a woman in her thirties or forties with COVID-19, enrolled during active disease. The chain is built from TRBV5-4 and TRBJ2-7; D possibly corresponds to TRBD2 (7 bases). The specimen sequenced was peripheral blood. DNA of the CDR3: TGTGCCAGCAGCTTGGCTGGGGGGGCCCTCTCCTACGAGCAGTACTTC. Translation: CASSLAGGALSYEQYF.